Below are 11 T cell receptor beta chains sequenced from a single sample in a study of cytomegalovirus exposure and HLA in healthy donors. The PCR ran on 60 Vbeta and 13 Jbeta primers. Some clones are missing from TCRdb's copy, which holds only in-frame ones; the method was immunoSEQ multiplex PCR. The sample contains 150,000 to 200,000 clones, about four fifths of which appear only once. Material: PBMCs. The receptor source for this set is a woman aged 50 to 60 in good health and CMV-seronegative.

About this clone: At one of its ends the junction is not consistent with the germline gene, which may arise from a read error. The CDR3 loop reads CASSDLRDNSPLHF. CDR3 nucleotide sequence: TGTGCCAGCAGTGACTTACGGGACAATTCCCCCCTCCACTTT. J is TRBJ1-6 and V is TRBV6-1; D might be TRBD1 (6 bases). CDR1 and CDR2 from the germline V gene are MNHNS and SASEGT. This CDR3 spans 14 amino acids.

This clone was counted a few times. The chain uses TRBV27 and TRBJ2-2; a weak D match, TRBD1 (6 bases). The CDR3 loop spans 14 amino acids. V lost 6 bases to trimming and J lost 7 bases, with 15 bases between them. Germline V gene sequence: CDR1 MNHEY, CDR2 SMNVEV (reference sequence). The CDR3 here is CASRPQGPVGELFF. The CDR3 coding sequence is TGTGCCAGCAGGCCACAGGGACCGGTCGGGGAGCTGTTTTTT.

The genes are TRBV19 and TRBJ2-1, with TRBD2 matching 13 bases. Germline V CDR1 and CDR2: LNHDA, SQIVND (reference sequence). The trim removed 6 bases at V and 7 bases at J, leaving 9 bases unmatched. CDR3 length equals 16 residues. The CDR3 spells CASSQYGTSGINEQFF. The CDR3 nucleotides read TGTGCCAGTAGCCAATACGGGACTAGCGGGATAAATGAGCAGTTCTTC. The full variable domain, completed using reference TRBV19 and TRBJ2-1, is DGGITQSPKYLFRKEGQNVTLSCEQNLNHDAMYWYRQDPGQGLRLIYYSQIVNDFQKGDIAEGYSVSREKKESFPLTVTSAQKNPTAFYLCASSQYGTSGINEQFFGPGTRLTVL.

This chain links TRBV7-2 with TRBJ2-5; the match to TRBD2 covers 14 bases. J gave up 11 bases and V 5 bases, and 16 bases lay outside the gene matches. This CDR3 is 17 amino acids long. Germline CDR1 and CDR2: SGHTA and FQGNSA. The CDR3 region has the DNA TGTGCCAGCAGCCGCGTCCCGGGACTAGCGGGAGACGGAGAGCAGTACTTC. Residues: CASSRVPGLAGDGEQYF.

The V call is TRBV20-1, the J call TRBJ2-5; 11 nucleotides match TRBD2. This CDR3 contains 10 residues. The germline V gene encodes CDR1 DFQATT and CDR2 SNEGSKA (reference sequence). CDR3: CRGRSGRGYF. CDR3 nucleotide sequence: TGCAGGGGACGTAGCGGGAGGGGGTACTTC.

The chain links TRBV28 to TRBJ2-7, with D unresolved. The CDR3 totals 12 residues. Trimming took off 7 bases at V and 6 bases at J, with 13 bases between the two ends. Germline CDR1 reads MDHEN; CDR2 reads SYDVKM. The CDR3 sequence: CASTLQLGEQYF. CDR3 sequence (DNA): TGTGCCAGCACCCTACAGTTGGGCGAGCAGTACTTC.

With respect to this clone: Other DNA sequences in this sample translate to the same CDR3. The rearrangement joins TRBV6-1 to TRBJ1-2; D is perhaps TRBD1 (5 bases). Between the trimmed V and J ends, which lost 8 bases and 5 bases, there was a span of 12 bases. The germline gives CDR1 MNHNS, CDR2 SASEGT. CDR3 length: 12 amino acids. CDR3 sequence (DNA): TGTGCCAGCTCAGGGTCTCTGTATGGCTACACCTTC. It codes for CASSGSLYGYTF.

The chain joins TRBV11-3 to TRBJ2-3; 12 bases are shared with TRBD2. The trim removed 5 bases at V and 2 bases at J, leaving 11 bases unmatched. The germline V gene has CDR1 SGHNT and CDR2 YENEEA. The CDR3 sequence is 18 residues long. CDR3 in amino acids: CASSPGLAGWGNTDTQYF. As DNA, the CDR3 is TGTGCCAGCAGCCCGGGACTAGCGGGCTGGGGGAACACAGATACGCAGTATTTT.

V and J are TRBV7-3 and TRBJ2-3; D ambiguous. Trimming stripped 4 bases from V and 6 bases from J, with 8 bases between. The CDR3 sequence is 12 residues long. Per the germline V gene, CDR1 is SGHTA and CDR2 is FQGTGA. CDR3 nucleotides: TGTGCCAGCAGCTCCCACGGGGATACGCAGTATTTT. Translation gives CASSSHGDTQYF.

This clone has just a few counts. The CDR3 DNA reads as TGTGCCAGCTCCAAGACAGGGCAAGGCACTGAAGCTTTCTTT. Its protein product is CASSKTGQGTEAFF. The chain links TRBV18 to TRBJ1-1; TRBD1 matches 7 bases. Germline CDR1 and CDR2: KGHSH and LQKENI. CDR3 length: 14 amino acids. V lost 6 bases, J lost 4 bases, and 8 bases stayed unmatched. The full variable domain, rest sourced from reference TRBV18 and TRBJ1-1, is NAGVMQNPRHLVRRRGQEARLRCSPMKGHSHVYWYRQLPEEGLKFMVYLQKENIIDESGMPKERFSAEFPKEGPSILRIQQVVRGDSAAYFCASSKTGQGTEAFFGQGTRLTVV.

This clone appeared a single time. The rearrangement links TRBV7-9 to TRBJ1-6; D might be TRBD1 (5 bases). This CDR3 contains 16 residues. Between the trimmed V and J ends, which lost 1 base and 9 bases, there was a span of 16 bases. CDR1 and CDR2 (germline): SEHNR, FQNEAQ (reference sequence). CDR3 sequence: CASSLGQFRNISPLHF. In DNA form, the CDR3 reads TGTGCCAGCAGCTTAGGACAGTTTAGAAATATTTCACCCCTCCACTTT.